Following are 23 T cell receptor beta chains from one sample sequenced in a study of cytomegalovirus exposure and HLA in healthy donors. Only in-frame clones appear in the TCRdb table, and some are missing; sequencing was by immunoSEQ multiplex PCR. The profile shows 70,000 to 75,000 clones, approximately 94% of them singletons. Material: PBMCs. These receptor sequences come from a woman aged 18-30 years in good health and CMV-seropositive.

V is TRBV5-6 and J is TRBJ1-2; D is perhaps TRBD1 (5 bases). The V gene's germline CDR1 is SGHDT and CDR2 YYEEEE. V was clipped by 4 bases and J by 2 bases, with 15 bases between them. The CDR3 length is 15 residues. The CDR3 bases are TGTGCCAGCAGCCTTTGGCCAGGGAAAAACTATGGCTACACCTTC. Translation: CASSLWPGKNYGYTF.

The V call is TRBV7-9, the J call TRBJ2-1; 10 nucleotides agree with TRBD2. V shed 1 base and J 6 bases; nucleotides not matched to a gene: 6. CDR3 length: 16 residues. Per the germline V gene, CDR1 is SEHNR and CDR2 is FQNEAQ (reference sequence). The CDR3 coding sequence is TGTGCCAGCAGCTTAGTACTAGCGGGGCGCGGCAATGAGCAGTTCTTC. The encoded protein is CASSLVLAGRGNEQFF.

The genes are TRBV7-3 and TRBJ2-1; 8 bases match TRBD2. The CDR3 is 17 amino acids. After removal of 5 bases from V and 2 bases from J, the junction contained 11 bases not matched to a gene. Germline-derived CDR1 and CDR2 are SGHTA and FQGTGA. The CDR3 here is CASSLLSGTLTYNEQFF. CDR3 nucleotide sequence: TGTGCCAGCAGCCTCCTTAGCGGGACACTCACCTACAATGAGCAGTTCTTC.

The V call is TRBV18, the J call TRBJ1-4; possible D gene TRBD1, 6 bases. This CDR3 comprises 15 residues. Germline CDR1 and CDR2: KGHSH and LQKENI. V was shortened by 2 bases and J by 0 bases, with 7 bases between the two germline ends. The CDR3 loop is CASSPGQPTNEKLFF. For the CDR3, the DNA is TGTGCCAGCTCACCAGGACAGCCAACTAATGAAAAACTGTTTTTT.

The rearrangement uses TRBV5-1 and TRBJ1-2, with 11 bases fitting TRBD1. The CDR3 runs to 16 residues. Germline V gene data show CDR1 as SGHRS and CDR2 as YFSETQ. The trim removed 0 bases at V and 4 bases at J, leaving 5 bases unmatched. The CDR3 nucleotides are TGCGCCAGCAGCTTGGGGGACAGGGGGTTAAGCTATGGCTACACCTTC. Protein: CASSLGDRGLSYGYTF.

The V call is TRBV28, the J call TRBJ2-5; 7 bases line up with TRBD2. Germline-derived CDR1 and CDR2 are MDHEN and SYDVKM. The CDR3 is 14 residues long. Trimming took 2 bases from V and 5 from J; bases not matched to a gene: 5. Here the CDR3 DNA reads TGTGCCAGCAGTTTAACCGGGCGGGGGGAGACCCAGTACTTC. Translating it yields CASSLTGRGETQYF.

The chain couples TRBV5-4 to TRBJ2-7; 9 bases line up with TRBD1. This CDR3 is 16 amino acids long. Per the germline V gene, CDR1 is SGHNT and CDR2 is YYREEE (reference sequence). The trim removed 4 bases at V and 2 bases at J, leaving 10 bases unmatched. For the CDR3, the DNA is TGTGCCAGCAGCCCTAGGACAGGGGTCGGGACCTACGAGCAGTACTTC. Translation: CASSPRTGVGTYEQYF. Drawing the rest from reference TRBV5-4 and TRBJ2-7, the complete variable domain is ETGVTQSPTHLIKTRGQQVTLRCSSQSGHNTVSWYQQALGQGPQFIFQYYREEENGRGNFPPRFSGLQFPNYSSELNVNALELDDSALYLCASSPRTGVGTYEQYFGPGTRLTVT.

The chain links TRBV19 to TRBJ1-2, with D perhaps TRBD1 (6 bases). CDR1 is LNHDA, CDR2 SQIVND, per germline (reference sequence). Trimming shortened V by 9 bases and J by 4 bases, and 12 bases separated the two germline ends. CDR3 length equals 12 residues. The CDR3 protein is CASRPRGYGYTF. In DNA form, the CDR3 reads TGTGCCAGCCGGCCCAGGGGCTATGGCTACACCTTC.

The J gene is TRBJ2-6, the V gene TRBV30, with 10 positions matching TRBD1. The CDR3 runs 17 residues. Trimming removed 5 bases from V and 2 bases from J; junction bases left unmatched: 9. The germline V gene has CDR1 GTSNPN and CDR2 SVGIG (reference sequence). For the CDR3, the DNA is TGTGCCTGGCTAGACAGGGGGCGAGTGACTGGGGCCAACGTCCTGACTTTC. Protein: CAWLDRGRVTGANVLTF.

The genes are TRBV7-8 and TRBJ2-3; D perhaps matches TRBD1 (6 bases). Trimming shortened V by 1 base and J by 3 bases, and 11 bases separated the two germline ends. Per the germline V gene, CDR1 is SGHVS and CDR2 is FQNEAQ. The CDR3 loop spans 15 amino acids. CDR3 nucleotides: TGTGCCAGCAGCTTAGTAGACAGGAAAACAGATACGCAGTATTTT. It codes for CASSLVDRKTDTQYF. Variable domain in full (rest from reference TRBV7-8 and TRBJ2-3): GAGVSQSPRYKVAKRGQDVALRCDPISGHVSLFWYQQALGQGPEFLTYFQNEAQLDKSGLPSDRFFAERPEGSVSTLKIQRTQQEDSAVYLCASSLVDRKTDTQYFGPGTRLTVL.

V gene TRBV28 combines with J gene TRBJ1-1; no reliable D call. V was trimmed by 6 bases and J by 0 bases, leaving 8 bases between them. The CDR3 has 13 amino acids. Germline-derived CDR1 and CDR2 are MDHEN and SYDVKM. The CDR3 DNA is TGTGCCAGCAGCCCCCGGGTGAACACTGAAGCTTTCTTT. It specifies CASSPRVNTEAFF.

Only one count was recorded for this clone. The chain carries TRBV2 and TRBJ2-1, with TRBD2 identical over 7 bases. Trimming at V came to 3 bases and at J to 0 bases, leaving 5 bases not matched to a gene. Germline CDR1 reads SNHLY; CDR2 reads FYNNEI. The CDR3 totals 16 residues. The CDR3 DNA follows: TGTGCCAGCAGTGAGGTAGCGGGCGGCTCCTACAATGAGCAGTTCTTC. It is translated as CASSEVAGGSYNEQFF.

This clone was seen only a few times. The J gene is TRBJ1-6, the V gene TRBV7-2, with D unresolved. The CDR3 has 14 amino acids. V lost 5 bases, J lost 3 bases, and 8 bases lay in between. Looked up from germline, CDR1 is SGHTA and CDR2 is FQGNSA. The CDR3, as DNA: TGTGCCAGCAGCCCACAGATCTATAATTCACCCCTCCACTTT. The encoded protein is CASSPQIYNSPLHF.

The CDR3 DNA reads as TGTGCCAGCAGCCATACAACCCGGGACAAACATTACGAGCAGTACTTC. This encodes CASSHTTRDKHYEQYF. The chain employs TRBV27 and TRBJ2-7; D may be TRBD1 (6 bases). Per germline, CDR1 MNHEY and CDR2 SMNVEV (reference sequence). With 6 bases removed from V and 4 bases from J, the gap between germline ends came to 22 bases. This CDR3 has 16 amino acids.

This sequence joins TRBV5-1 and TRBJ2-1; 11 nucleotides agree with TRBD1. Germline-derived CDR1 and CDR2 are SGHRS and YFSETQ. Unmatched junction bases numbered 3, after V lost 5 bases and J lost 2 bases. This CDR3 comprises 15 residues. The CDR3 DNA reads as TGCGCCAGCAGTTCGGGACAGGGGGCCTACAATGAGCAGTTCTTC. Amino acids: CASSSGQGAYNEQFF.

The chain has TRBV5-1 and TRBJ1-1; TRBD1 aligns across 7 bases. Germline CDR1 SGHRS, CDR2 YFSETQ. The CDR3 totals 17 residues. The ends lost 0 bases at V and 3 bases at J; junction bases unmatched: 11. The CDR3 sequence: CASSLDRVGQPDTEAFF. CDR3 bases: TGCGCCAGCAGCTTGGATCGTGTGGGACAGCCGGACACTGAAGCTTTCTTT.

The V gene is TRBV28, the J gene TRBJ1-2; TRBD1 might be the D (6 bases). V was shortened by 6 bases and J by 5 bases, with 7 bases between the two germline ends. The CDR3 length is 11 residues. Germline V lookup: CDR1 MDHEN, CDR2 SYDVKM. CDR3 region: CASRQGYGYTF. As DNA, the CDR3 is TGTGCCAGCAGGCAGGGGTATGGCTACACCTTC.

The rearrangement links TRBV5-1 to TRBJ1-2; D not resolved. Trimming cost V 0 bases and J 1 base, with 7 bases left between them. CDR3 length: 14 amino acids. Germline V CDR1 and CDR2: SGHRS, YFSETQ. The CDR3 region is CASSLVADNYGYTF. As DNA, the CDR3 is TGCGCCAGCAGCTTGGTTGCGGATAACTATGGCTACACCTTC.

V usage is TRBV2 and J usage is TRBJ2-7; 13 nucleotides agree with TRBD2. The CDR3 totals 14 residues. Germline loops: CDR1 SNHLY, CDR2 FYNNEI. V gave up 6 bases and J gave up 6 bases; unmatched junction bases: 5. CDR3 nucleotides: TGTGCCAGCAGGAAGGGACTAGCGGGATCCGAGCAGTACTTC. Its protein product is CASRKGLAGSEQYF.

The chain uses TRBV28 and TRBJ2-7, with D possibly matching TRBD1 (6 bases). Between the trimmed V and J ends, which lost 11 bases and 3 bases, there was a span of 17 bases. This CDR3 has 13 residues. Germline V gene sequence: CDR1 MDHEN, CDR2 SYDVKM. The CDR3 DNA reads TGTGCCTCAGCGGCGGCAGGGGTCTACGAGCAGTACTTC. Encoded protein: CASAAAGVYEQYF.

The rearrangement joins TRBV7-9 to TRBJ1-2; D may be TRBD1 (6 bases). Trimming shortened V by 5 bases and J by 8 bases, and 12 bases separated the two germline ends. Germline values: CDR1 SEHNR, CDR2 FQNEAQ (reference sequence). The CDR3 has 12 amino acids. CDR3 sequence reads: CASSLEGGGYTF. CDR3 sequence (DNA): TGTGCCAGCAGCCTAGAAGGGGGAGGCTACACCTTC.

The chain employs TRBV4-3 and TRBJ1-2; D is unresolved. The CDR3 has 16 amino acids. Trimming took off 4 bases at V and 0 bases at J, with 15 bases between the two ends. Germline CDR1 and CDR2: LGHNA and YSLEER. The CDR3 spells CASSPGRGLTNYGYTF. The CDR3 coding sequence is TGCGCCAGCAGCCCAGGACGGGGTCTCACTAACTATGGCTACACCTTC.

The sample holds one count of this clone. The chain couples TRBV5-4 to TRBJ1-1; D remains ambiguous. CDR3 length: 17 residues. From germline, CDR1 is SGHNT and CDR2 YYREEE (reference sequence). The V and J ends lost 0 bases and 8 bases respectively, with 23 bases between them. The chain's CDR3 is CASSLGGILLSSQEAFF. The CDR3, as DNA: TGTGCCAGCAGCTTGGGAGGTATACTCCTATCGTCCCAGGAAGCTTTCTTT.